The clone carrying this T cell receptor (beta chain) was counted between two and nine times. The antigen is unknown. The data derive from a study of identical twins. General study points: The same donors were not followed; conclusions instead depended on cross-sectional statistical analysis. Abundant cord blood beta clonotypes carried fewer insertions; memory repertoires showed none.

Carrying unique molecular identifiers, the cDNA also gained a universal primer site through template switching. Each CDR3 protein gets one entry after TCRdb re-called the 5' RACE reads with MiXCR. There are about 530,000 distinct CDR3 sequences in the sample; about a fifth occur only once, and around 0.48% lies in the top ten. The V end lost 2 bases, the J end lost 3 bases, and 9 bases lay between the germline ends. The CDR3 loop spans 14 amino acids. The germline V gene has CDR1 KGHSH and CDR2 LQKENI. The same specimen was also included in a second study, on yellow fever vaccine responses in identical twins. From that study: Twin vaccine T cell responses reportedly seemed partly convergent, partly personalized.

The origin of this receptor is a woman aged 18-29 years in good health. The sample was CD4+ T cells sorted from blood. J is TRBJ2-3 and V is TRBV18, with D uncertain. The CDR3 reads CASSPMESTDTQYF. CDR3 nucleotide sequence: TGTGCCAGCTCACCAATGGAGTCGACAGATACGCAGTATTTT.